This TCR beta chain was sequenced for a study of human T cells and chemical hapten exposure. Across the whole study: Each week of the roughly 26-week study, patients had diphenylcyclopropenone applied to the scalp. Study findings and constraints: There was a positive correlation between PT1 expanded TCR counts and patch test score. Expanded TCRs created a significantly greater count of big CDR3 similarity clusters than controls did.

This CDR3 contains 18 residues. Germline V gene data show CDR1 as LGHDT and CDR2 as YNNKEL (reference sequence). Regarding this clonotype: Its target is not known. A much larger clonotype is one base distant, so this may be a read error.

Regarding time point: pre-sensitization, week 0. The treatment denotes: therapeutic diphenylcyclopropenone sensitization with weekly scalp DPC. Those who donated were patients with alopecia, 18 to 70 years of age, and suitable for DPC. TCRdb recomputed calls from the RACE reads with MiXCR, one row per CDR3 protein. The sample contains more than 300,000 distinct CDR3 sequences, around 5.5% of which appear only once. The source is a woman under 30 with alopecia areata. Some clones in this sample may be carry-over from other donors' samples. The sequenced sample was whole blood, obtained in connection with sensitization to the hapten diphenylcyclopropenone (DPC). J is TRBJ2-2 and V is TRBV3-1; possibly TRBD2 for D (5 bases). The chain's CDR3 is CASSQDRTYALNTGEPFF. CDR3 coding DNA: TGTGCCAGCAGCCAAGATCGAACTTATGCACTCAACACCGGGGAGCCGTTTTTT.